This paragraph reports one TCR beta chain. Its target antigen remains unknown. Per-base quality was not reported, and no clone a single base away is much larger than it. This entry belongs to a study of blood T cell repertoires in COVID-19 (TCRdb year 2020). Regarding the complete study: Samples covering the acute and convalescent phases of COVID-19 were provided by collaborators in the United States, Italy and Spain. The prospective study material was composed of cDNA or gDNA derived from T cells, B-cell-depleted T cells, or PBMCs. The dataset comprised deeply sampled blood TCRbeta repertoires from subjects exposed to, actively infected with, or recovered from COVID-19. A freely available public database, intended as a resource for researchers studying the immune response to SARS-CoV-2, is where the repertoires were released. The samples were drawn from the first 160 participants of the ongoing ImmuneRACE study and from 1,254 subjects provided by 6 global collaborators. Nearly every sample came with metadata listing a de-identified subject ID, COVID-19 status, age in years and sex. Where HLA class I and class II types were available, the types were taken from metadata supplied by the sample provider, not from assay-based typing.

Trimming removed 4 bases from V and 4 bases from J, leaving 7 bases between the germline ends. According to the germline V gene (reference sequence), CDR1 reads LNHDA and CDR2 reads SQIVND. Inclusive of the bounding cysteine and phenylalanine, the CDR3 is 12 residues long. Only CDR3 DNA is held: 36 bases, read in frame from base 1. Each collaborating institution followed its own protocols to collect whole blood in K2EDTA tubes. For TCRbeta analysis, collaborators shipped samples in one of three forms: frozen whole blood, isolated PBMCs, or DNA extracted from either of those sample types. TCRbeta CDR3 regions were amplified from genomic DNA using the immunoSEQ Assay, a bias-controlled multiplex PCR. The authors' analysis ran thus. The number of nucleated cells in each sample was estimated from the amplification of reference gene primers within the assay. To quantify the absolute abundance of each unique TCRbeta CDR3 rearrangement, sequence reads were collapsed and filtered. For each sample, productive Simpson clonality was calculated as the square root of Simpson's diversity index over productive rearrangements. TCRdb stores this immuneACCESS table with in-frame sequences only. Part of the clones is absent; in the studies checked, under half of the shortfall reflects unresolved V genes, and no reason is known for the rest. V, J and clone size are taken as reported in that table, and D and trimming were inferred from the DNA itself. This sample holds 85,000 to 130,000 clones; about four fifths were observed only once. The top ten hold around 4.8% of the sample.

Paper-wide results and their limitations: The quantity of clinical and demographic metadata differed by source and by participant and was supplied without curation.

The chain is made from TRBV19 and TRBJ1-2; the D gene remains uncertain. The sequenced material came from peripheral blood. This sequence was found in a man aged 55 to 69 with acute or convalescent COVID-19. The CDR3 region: CASSREGYGYTF. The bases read TGTGCCAGTAGTAGGGAGGGCTATGGCTACACCTTC.